The present TCR beta chain was sequenced within a study of identical twins. TCRdb independently ran MiXCR on the 5' RACE reads; one entry per CDR3 protein. The data show more than 400,000 distinct CDR3 sequences, about 16% seen once. Findings and caveats of the study: Models came in too low on out-of-frame TCR alpha sharing in monozygotic twins. For out-of-frame alpha sequences shared by twins, low generation probability was in excess.

Germline lookup yields CDR1 ENHRY and CDR2 SYGVKD. The V and J ends lost 5 bases and 4 bases, in that order; junction bases with no gene match: 5. The CDR3 is 16 residues long. This clonotype was detected ten times or more. Its matching antigen is unknown. The sample also formed part of further work on yellow fever vaccine responses in identical twins. That source reports: Twins showed a vaccine T cell response that reportedly seemed partly convergent, partly personalized.

The sequence was collected from a woman under 30 in good health. Sequencing input: CD4+ T cells sorted from blood. V usage is TRBV10-3 and J usage is TRBJ2-3, with 14 nucleotides matching TRBD2. CDR3 amino acids: CAISPPGLAGADTQYF. DNA for the CDR3: TGTGCCATCAGTCCTCCGGGACTAGCGGGGGCAGATACGCAGTATTTT.